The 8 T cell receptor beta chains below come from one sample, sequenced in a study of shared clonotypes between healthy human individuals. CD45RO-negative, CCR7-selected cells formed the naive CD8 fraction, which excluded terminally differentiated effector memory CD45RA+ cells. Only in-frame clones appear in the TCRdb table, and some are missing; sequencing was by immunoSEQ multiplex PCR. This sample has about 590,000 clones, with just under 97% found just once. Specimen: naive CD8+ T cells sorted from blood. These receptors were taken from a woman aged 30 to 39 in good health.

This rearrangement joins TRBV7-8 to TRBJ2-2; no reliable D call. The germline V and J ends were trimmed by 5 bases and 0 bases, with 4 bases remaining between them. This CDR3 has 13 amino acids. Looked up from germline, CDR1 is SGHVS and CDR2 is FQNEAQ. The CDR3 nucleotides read TGTGCCAGCAGCGCCACGAACACCGGGGAGCTGTTTTTT. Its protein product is CASSATNTGELFF.

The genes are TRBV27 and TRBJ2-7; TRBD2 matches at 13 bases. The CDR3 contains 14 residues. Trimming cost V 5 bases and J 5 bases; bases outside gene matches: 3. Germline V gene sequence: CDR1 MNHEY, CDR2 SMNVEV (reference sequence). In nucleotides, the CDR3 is TGTGCCAGCAGTACACTAGCGGGAGGGCACGAGCAGTACTTC. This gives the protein CASSTLAGGHEQYF.

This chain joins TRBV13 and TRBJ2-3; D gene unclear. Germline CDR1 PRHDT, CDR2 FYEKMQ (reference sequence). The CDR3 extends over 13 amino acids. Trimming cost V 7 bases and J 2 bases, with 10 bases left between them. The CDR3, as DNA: TGTGCCAGCACGAGCGCACTCACAGATACGCAGTATTTT. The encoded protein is CASTSALTDTQYF.

Here the CDR3 DNA reads TGTGCCAGCAGTTTCCAGTACAGGGAGGGCTCCTACGAGCAGTACTTC. Amino acids: CASSFQYREGSYEQYF. The V and J genes are TRBV28 and TRBJ2-7, with a weak D call TRBD2 (7 bases). Per germline, CDR1 MDHEN and CDR2 SYDVKM. Trimming cost V 3 bases and J 0 bases, with 15 bases left between them. This CDR3 region has 16 residues. Combining the CDR3 with reference TRBV28 and TRBJ2-7 gives the whole variable domain DVKVTQSSRYLVKRTGEKVFLECVQDMDHENMFWYRQDPGLGLRLIYFSYDVKMKEKGDIPEGYSVSREKKERFSLILESASTNQTSMYLCASSFQYREGSYEQYFGPGTRLTVT.

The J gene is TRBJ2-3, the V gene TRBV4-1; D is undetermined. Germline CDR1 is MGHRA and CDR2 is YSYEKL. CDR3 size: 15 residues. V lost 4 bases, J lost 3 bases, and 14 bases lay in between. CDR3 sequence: CASSRDPLGTDTQYF. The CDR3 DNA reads TGCGCCAGCAGCCGAGACCCCCTCGGGACAGATACGCAGTATTTT.

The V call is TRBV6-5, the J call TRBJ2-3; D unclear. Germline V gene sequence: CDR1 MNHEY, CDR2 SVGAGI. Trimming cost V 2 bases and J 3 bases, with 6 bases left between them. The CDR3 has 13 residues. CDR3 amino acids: CASSYLETDTQYF. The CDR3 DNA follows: TGTGCCAGCAGTTACCTCGAGACAGATACGCAGTATTTT.

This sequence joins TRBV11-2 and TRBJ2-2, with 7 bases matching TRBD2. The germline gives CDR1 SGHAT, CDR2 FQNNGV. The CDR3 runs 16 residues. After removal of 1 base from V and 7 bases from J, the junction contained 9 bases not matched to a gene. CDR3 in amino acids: CASSLVLREADGELFF. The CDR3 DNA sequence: TGTGCCAGCAGCTTAGTGTTACGGGAGGCGGACGGGGAGCTGTTTTTT.

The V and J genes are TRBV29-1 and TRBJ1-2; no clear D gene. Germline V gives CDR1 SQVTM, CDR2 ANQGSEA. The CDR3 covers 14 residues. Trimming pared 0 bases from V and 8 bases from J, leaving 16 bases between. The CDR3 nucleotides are TGCAGCGTTGAAGATCGTCACAGTGTGGAAGGCTACACCTTC. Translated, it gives CSVEDRHSVEGYTF.